These 2 T cell receptor beta chains share one sample of origin, sequenced in a study of T cells in Graves' hyperthyroidism and ophthalmopathy. Using RNA transcripts as the source, TCR beta CDR3 regions were amplified. When the TCR CDR3 underwent first-round RT-PCR, the HTBI primer set was used. TCRdb called the multiplex PCR reads again in MiXCR, with one record for every CDR3 protein. The sample shows approximately 600,000 distinct CDR3 sequences, less than 25% of them seen only once. Material: blood. The receptors come from a man aged 30 to 39 with Graves' ophthalmopathy.

This clonotype has just a few counts. V and J are TRBV6-5 and TRBJ2-4, with 14 positions matching TRBD2. The V gene's germline CDR1 is MNHEY and CDR2 SVGAGI. CDR3 length equals 17 residues. Trimming at V came to 2 bases and at J to 3 bases, leaving 3 bases not matched to a gene. CDR3 residues: CASSYGTSGSGKNIQYF. Written as DNA, the CDR3 is TGTGCCAGCAGTTACGGGACTAGCGGGAGTGGCAAAAACATTCAGTACTTC.

Worth noting for this clonotype: A much more abundant neighbour one base away suggests this may be a read error. The chain links TRBV11-1 to TRBJ2-5; the match to TRBD1 covers 8 bases. Trimming took 3 bases from V and 7 from J; bases not matched to a gene: 10. This CDR3 has 15 residues. CDR1 is SGHAT, CDR2 FQDESV, per germline (reference sequence). CDR3 sequence: CASSLVLGTGGTQYF. CDR3 in DNA: TGTGCCAGCAGCTTGGTCCTGGGGACAGGAGGGACCCAGTACTTC.